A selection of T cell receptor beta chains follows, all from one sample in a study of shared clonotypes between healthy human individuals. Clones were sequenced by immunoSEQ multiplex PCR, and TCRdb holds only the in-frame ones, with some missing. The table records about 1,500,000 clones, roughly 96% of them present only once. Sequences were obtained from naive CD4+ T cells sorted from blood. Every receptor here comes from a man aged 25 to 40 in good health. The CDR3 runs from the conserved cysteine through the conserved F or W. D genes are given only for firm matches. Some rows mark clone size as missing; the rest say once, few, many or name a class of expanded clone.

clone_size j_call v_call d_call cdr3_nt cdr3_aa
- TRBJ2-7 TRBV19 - TGTGCCAGTAGTACGAACACCCAAAACAAGCAGTACTTC CASSTNTQNKQYF
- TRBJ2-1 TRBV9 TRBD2 TGTGCCAGCAGCGTACTTGGCGGGAGAACCTACAATGAGCAGTTCTTC CASSVLGGRTYNEQFF
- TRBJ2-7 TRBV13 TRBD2 TGTGCCAGCAGCTTAGGAGGACTAGCGGGTTACGAGCAGTACTTC CASSLGGLAGYEQYF
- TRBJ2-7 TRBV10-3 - TGTGCCATCAGTGATTCCCTCTACGAGCAGTACTTC CAISDSLYEQYF
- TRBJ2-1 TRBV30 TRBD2 TGTGCCTCCGCCAGCGGGGTATACAATGAGCAGTTCTTC CASASGVYNEQFF
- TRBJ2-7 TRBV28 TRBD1 TGTGCCAGCAGTGAGGGGACAGCCTCCTACGAGCAGTACTTC CASSEGTASYEQYF
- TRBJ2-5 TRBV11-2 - TGTGCCAGCAGCCATGATTACAGGGTTCAAGAGACCCAGTACTTC CASSHDYRVQETQYF
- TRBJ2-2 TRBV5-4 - TGTGCCAGCAGCTTGGCCAAAAAAGGGTGGGCCGGGGAGCTGTTTTTT CASSLAKKGWAGELFF
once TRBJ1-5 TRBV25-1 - TGTGCCAGCAGTGAATCGGGGGGACTTGGCAATCAGCCCCAGCATTTT CASSESGGLGNQPQHF
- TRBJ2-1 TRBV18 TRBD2 TGTGCCAGCTCACTCCCGGAGGCGGGAGCGGACAATGAGCAGTTCTTC CASSLPEAGADNEQFF
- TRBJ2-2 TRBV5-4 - TGTGCCAGCAGCCACACTCCAGGGCTCGGGGAGCTGTTTTTT CASSHTPGLGELFF
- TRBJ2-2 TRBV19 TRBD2 TGTGCCAGTAGTCCCCGGCGCGGGAGGAACACCGGGGAGCTGTTTTTT CASSPRRGRNTGELFF
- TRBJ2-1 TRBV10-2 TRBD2 TGCGCCAGCAGGGCTAGCGGGGGGCCCAGCTCCTACAATGAGCAGTTCTTC CASRASGGPSSYNEQFF
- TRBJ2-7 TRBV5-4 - TGTGCCAGCAGCCCGGGACCCATGGAGAGAAGCGAGCAGTACTTC CASSPGPMERSEQYF
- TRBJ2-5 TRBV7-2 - TGTGCCAGCAGCGCTGGAGGTCGGGCTAGGGAGACCCAGTACTTC CASSAGGRARETQYF
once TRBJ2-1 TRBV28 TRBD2 TGTGCCAGCAGTTTAAGGTGGGACAGCTGGGGACTAGCGGGAGGAAAGGGCTACAATGAGCAGTTCTTC CASSLRWDSWGLAGGKGYNEQFF
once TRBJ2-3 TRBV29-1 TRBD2 TGCAGCGTTGGGGGACTAGCGCCTAGCACAGATACGCAGTATTTT CSVGGLAPSTDTQYF
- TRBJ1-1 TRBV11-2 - TGTGCCAGCAGCTTACAGATCGGGACCGAAGCTTTCTTT CASSLQIGTEAFF
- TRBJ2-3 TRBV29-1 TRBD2 TGCAGCGCCCCCGGGACTAGCGGGATTCAGCACACGCAGTATTTT CSAPGTSGIQHTQYF
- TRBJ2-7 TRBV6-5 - TGTGCCAGCAGTTACGTAGCAATCGCCCACGAGCAGTACTTC CASSYVAIAHEQYF
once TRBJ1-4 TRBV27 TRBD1 TGTGCCAGCAAGGGGACAGGGGGCATTAATGAAAAACTGTTTTTT CASKGTGGINEKLFF
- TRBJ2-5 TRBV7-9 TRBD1 TGTGCCAGCAGCCTGGGGGAGGGGACAGGGAGAGAGACCCAGTACTTC CASSLGEGTGRETQYF
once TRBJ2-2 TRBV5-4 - TGTGCCAGCAGCCGCTCAGCCTCCGCGAACACCGGGGAGCTGTTTTTT CASSRSASANTGELFF
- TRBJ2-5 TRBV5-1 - TGCGCCAGCAGCGTCCGGGACTTAAAAGAGACCCAGTACTTC CASSVRDLKETQYF
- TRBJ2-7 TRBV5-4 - TGTGCCAGCAGCTTGGTTCAAGGGCAGGGATCCACCTACGAGCAGTACTTC CASSLVQGQGSTYEQYF
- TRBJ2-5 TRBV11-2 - TGTGCCAGCAGCTTATCCCCGTCAACCGGGCCGCTTGGACAAGAGACCCAGTACTTC CASSLSPSTGPLGQETQYF
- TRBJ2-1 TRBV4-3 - TGCGCCAGCAGCCAAGAAAGCGGTCCCTACAATGAGCAGTTCTTC CASSQESGPYNEQFF
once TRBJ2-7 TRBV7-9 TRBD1 TGTGCCAGCAGCCGATCAACAGGGGCTGGCACCTACGAGCAGTACTTC CASSRSTGAGTYEQYF
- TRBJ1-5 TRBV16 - TGTGCCAGCAGCCAATCGAGCCTTAGCAATCAGCCCCAGCATTTT CASSQSSLSNQPQHF
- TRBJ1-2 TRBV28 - TGTGCCAGCAGTTTTTCCATAGGTGGCTACACCTTC CASSFSIGGYTF
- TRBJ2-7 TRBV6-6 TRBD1 TGTGCCAGCAGCCCACGACAGGGGGTCCTCTACGAGCAGTACTTC CASSPRQGVLYEQYF
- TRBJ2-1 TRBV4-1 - TGCGCCAGCAGCCCCCGGGACGAAATTCGTTACAATGAGCAGTTCTTC CASSPRDEIRYNEQFF
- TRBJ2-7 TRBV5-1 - TGCGCCAGCAGCTTGCTCGCCAATAGCGGACGCCTTGGCGAGCAGTACTTC CASSLLANSGRLGEQYF
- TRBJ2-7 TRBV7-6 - TGTGCCAGCAGCCGGGGCGGCGGCTCCTACGAGCAGTACTTC CASSRGGGSYEQYF
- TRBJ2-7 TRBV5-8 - TGTGCCACGCGAGGAACTTTACGGAGGGGCGAGCAGTACTTC CATRGTLRRGEQYF
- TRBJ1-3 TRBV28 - TGTGCCAGCAGCATCCCACAGACCTCTGGAAACACCATATATTTT CASSIPQTSGNTIYF
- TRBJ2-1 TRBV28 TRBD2 TGTGCCAGCAGTTCCTCCCAGGGAGGGTTCAATGAGCAGTTCTTC CASSSSQGGFNEQFF
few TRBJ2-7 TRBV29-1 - TGCAGCGTTGGTTCAGGACACTACGAGCAGTACTTC CSVGSGHYEQYF
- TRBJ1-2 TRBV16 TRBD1 TGTGCCAGTTCTCCGGGACAGGGCTATGGCTACACCTTC CASSPGQGYGYTF
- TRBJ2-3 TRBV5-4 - TGTGCCAGCAGCTTGCGGGGAGTTACAGATACGCAGTATTTT CASSLRGVTDTQYF
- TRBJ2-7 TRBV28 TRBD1 TGTGCCAGCAGTACACCCGGGACAGGGAGTGCCTACGAGCAGTACTTC CASSTPGTGSAYEQYF